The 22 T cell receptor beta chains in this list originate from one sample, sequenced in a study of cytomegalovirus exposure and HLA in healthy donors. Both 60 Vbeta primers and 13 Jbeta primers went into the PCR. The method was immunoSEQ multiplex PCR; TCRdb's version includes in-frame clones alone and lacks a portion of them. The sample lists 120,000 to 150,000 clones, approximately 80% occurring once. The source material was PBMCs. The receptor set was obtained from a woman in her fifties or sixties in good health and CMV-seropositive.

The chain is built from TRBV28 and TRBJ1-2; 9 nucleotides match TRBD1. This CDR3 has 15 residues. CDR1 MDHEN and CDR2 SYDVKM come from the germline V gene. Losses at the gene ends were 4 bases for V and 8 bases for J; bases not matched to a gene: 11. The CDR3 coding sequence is TGTGCCAGCAGTTATGAGGGACAGGGCGAAGGAGGCTACACCTTC. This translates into CASSYEGQGEGGYTF.

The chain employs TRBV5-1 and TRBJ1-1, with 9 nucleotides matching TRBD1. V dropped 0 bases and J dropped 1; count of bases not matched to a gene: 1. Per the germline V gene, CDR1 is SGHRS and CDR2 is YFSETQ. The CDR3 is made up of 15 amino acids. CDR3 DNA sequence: TGCGCCAGCAGCTTGGTGGGACAGGGGAACACTGAAGCTTTCTTT. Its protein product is CASSLVGQGNTEAFF.

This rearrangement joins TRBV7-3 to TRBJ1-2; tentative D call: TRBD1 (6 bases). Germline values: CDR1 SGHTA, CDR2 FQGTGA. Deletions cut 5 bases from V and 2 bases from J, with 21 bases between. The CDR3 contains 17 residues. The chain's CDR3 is CASSMTGEDLRNYGYTF. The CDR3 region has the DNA TGTGCCAGCAGCATGACAGGTGAAGACTTGCGAAACTATGGCTACACCTTC.

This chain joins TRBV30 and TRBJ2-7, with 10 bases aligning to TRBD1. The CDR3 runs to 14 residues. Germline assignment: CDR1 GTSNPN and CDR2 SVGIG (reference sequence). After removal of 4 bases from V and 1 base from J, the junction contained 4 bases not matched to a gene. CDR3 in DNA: TGTGCCTGGATCGGGACAGGGGTTTCCTACGAGCAGTACTTC. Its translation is CAWIGTGVSYEQYF.

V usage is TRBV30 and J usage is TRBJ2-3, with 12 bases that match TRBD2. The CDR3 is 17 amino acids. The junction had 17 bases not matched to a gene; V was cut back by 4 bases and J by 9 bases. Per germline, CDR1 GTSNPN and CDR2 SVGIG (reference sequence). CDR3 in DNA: TGTGCCTGGACGCTAGCGGGGGGGCTCCATCCCGCCATAACGCAGTATTTT. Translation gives CAWTLAGGLHPAITQYF.

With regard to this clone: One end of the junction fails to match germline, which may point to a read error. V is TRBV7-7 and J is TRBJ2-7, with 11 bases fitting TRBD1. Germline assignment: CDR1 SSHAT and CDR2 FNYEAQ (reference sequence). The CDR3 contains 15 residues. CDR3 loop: CASSLRTGGVYEQYF. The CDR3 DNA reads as TGTGCTAGCAGCTTAAGGACAGGGGGCGTCTACGAGCAGTACTTC.

The CDR3 sequence: CASSDPGDGETQYF. CDR3 in DNA: TGTGCCAGCAGTGACCCGGGGGACGGAGAGACCCAGTACTTC. This chain joins TRBV2 and TRBJ2-5; D possibly corresponds to TRBD2 (6 bases). Germline CDR1 and CDR2: SNHLY and FYNNEI. The CDR3 sequence is 14 residues long. V was pared by 3 bases and J by 4 bases, with 12 bases between.

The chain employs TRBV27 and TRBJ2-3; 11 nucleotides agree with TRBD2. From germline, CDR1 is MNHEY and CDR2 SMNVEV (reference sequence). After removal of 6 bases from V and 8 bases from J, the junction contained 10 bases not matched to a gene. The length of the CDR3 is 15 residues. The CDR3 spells CASSLSGGAGGTQYF. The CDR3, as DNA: TGTGCCAGCAGCCTTAGCGGGGGGGCCGGGGGTACGCAGTATTTT.

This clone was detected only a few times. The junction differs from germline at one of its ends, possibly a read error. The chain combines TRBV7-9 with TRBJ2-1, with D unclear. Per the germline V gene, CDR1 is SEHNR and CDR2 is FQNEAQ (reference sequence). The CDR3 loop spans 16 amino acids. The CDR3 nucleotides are TGTTCCAGCAGCTCCTCCGACTCCAGCTCCTACAATGAGCAGTTCTTC. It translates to CSSSSSDSSSYNEQFF.

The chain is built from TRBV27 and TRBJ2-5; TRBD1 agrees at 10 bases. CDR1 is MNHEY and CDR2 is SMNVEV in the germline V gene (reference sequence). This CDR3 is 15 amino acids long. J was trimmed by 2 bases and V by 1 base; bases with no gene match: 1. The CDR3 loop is CASSLWGQGQETQYF. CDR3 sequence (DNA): TGTGCCAGCAGTTTATGGGGACAGGGGCAAGAGACCCAGTACTTC.

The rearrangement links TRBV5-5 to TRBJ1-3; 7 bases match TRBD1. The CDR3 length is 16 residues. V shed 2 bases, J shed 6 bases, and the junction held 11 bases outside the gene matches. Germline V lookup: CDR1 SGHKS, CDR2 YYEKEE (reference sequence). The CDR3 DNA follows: TGTGCCAGCAGCTTTGATATGTACAGGGGAGCAAACACCATATATTTT. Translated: CASSFDMYRGANTIYF.

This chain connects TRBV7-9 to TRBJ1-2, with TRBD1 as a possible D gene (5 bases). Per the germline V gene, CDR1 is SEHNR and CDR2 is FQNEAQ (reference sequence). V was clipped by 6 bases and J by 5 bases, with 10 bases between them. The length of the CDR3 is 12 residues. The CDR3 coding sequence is TGTGCCAGCAGGAGAGCAGGGTATGGCTACACCTTC. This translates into CASRRAGYGYTF. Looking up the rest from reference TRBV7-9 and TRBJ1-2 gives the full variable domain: DTGVSQNPRHKITKRGQNVTFRCDPISEHNRLYWYRQTLGQGPEFLTYFQNEAQLEKSRLLSDRFSAERPKGSFSTLEIQRTEQGDSAMYLCASRRAGYGYTFGSGTRLTVV.

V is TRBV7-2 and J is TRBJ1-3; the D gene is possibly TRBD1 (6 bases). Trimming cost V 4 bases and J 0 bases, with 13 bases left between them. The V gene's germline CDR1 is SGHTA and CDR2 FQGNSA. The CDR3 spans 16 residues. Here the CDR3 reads CASSSPTGLSGNTIYF. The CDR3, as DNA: TGTGCCAGCAGCTCCCCTACAGGGCTCTCTGGAAACACCATATATTTT. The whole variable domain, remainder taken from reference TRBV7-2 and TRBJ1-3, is GAGVSQSPSNKVTEKGKDVELRCDPISGHTALYWYRQSLGQGLEFLIYFQGNSAPDKSGLPSDRFSAERTGGSVSTLTIQRTQQEDSAVYLCASSSPTGLSGNTIYFGEGSWLTVV.

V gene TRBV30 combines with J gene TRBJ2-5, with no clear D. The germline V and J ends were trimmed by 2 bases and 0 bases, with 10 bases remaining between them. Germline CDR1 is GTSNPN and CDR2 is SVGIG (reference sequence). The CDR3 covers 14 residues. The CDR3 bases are TGTGCCTGGAGTCCCAACAAGTACCAAGAGACCCAGTACTTC. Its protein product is CAWSPNKYQETQYF.

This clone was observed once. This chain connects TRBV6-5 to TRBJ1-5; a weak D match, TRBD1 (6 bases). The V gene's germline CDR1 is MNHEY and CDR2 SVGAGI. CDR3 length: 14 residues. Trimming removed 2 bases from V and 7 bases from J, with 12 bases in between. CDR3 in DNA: TGTGCCAGCAGTTACGGTCAGGGGCGGCAGCCCCAGCATTTT. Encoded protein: CASSYGQGRQPQHF.

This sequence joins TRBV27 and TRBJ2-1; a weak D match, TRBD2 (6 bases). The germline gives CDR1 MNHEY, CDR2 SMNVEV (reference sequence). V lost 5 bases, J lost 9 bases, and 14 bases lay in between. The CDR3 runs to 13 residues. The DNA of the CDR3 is TGTGCCAGCAGTGGGCGACTAGTTGCTGAGCAGTTCTTC. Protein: CASSGRLVAEQFF.

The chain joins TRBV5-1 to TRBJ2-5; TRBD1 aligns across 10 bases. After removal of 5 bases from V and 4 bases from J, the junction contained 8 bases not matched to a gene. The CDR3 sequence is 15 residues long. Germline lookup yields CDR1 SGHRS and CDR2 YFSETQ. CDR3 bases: TGCGCCAGCAGAGACAGGGGGCTTCTAGCAGAGACCCAGTACTTC. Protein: CASRDRGLLAETQYF.

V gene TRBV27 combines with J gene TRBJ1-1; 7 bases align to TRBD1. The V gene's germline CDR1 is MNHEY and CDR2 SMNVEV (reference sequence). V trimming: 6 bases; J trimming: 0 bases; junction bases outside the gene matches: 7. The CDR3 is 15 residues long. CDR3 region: CASSEDRALNTEAFF. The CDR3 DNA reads TGTGCCAGCAGCGAAGACAGGGCTCTGAACACTGAAGCTTTCTTT.

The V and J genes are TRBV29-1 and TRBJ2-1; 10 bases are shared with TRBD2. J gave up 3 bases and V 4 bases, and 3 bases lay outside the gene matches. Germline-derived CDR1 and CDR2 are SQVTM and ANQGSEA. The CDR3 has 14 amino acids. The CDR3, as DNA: TGCAGCGTTGCCCCTAGCGGGGGCTACAATGAGCAGTTCTTC. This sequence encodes CSVAPSGGYNEQFF.

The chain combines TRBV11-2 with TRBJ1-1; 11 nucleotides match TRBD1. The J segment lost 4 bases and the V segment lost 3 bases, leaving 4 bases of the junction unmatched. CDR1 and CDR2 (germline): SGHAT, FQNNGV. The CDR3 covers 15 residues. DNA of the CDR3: TGTGCCAGCAGCTTCCGGGACAGGGGGACCACTGAAGCTTTCTTT. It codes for CASSFRDRGTTEAFF.

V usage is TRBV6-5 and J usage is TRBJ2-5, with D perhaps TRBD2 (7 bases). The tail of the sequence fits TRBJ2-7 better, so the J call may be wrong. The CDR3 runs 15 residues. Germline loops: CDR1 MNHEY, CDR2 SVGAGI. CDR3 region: CASSPLRGALYEQYF. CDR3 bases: TGTGCCAGCAGCCCACTTCGGGGGGCCCTCTACGAGCAGTACTTC.

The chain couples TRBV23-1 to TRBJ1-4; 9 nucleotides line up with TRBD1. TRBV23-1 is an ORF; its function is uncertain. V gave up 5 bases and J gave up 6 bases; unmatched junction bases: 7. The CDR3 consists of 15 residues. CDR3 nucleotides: TGCGCCAGCAGTGGATACGGGACAGGGTATGAAAAACTGTTTTTT. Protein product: CASSGYGTGYEKLFF.